The entry that follows covers one TCR beta chain sequence. The sample holds a few counts of this clone. Its cognate antigen has yet to be identified. Per-base quality was not reported, and no clone a single base away is much larger than it. These data originate in a study of OX40 agonist ivuxolimab in advanced cancers. With regard to the full study: Ivuxolimab was a fully human IgG2 agonistic monoclonal antibody targeting the costimulatory receptor OX40 (CD134). Intravenous ivuxolimab was administered to patients every 2 weeks at six dose levels: 0.01, 0.1, 0.3, 1.5, 3 and 10 mg/kg. Of the approximately 50 dose-escalation patients, hepatocellular carcinoma was present in around 19, melanoma in approximately 15, renal cell carcinoma in 9 and head and neck cancer in 9. A male proportion of 75% to 85% and a mean age of around 60 years, ranging from 23 to 79, were recorded for the dose-escalation cohort. Patients were allowed to have had prior anti-PD-1, anti-PD-L1 or anti-CTLA-4 therapy, and approximately 39% of the dose-escalation patients had been treated with checkpoint inhibitors. Partial responses occurred in three dose-escalation patients, of whom one had hepatocellular carcinoma and two had cutaneous melanoma. Peripheral TCRbeta sequencing aimed to test whether ivuxolimab altered TCR sequence diversity and caused clonal T-cell expansion. The monotherapy dose-escalation portion (N of about 47 patients) of the phase I ivuxolimab trial is reported in the paper. The paper as a whole reports these results and caveats: In the 0.1-3.0 mg/kg groups, partial responders were among the patients with the lowest normalized peripheral clonal expansion, particularly in CD8+ T cells. On average, CD8+ T cells showed more expanded clones than CD4+ T cells after ivuxolimab. Clonal expansion of both CD4+ and CD8+ blood T cells was observed from baseline to week 6 at doses 0.1 to 3.0 mg/kg. The antigen specificity of the peripheral T cells that underwent clonal expansion was not determined. Low levels of normalized T-cell clonal expansion were also seen in some nonresponding patients.

For sequencing of the TCRbeta CDR3 region, genomic DNA was extracted from the sorted cells. The immunoSEQ Assay was used to sequence the TCRbeta CDR3 regions. The table was pulled from immuneACCESS by TCRdb, which kept in-frame rearrangements only. Such tables lose some clones; where checked, under half of the loss comes from unresolved V genes, and the rest has no known cause. This sample is represented by about 67,000 clones; under 95% of them were singletons. The top ten clonotypes cover 12% of the sample. The trial excluded patients who had a history of autoimmune disease or were on systemic immunosuppression. In every dose cohort, peripheral blood was drawn for TCR sequencing at baseline, cycle 4 day 1, and cycle 7 day 1. The samples were taken from a phase I, first-in-human, multicenter, open-label dose-escalation trial of ivuxolimab. Adults with locally advanced or metastatic melanoma, renal cell, hepatocellular, or head and neck squamous cell carcinoma were enrolled in the trial. CD4+ and CD8+ T cells were sorted separately from peripheral blood before TCR sequencing.

Taken from the germline V gene, the CDR1 and CDR2 loops are ENHRY and SYGVKD. Counted from cysteine to phenylalanine, this CDR3 has 12 amino acids. Only CDR3 DNA is held: 36 bases, read in frame from base 1. V loses 4 bases of germline sequence and J loses 7 bases, and the interval between the two ends is 7 bases. The chain uses TRBV10-3 and TRBJ1-4, and TRBD1 may be the D gene, going by 5 matching bases. This material consisted of CD4+ or CD8+ T cells sorted from blood, taken in a trial of the OX40 agonist ivuxolimab. The TCR originated in an adult with an advanced solid tumor such as melanoma, head and neck, liver or kidney cancer. The DNA sequence follows: TGTGCCATCAGTGCGGGGACTGAAAAACTGTTTTTT. Protein translation: CAISAGTEKLFF.